The table lists the clone carrying this T cell receptor beta chain with a few counts. The data were taken from a study of T-cell memory formation after mild COVID-19. Each CDR3 protein gets one entry after TCRdb re-called the 5' RACE reads with MiXCR. The profile shows 270,000 or so distinct CDR3 sequences, around 15% of them singletons. Input material: PBMCs or a T cell subset sorted from them (not recorded which). The clonotype comes from a man between 18 and 35 years old who had mild COVID-19 (a few samples of this study predate the infection). Cell type and time point are not known.

The CDR3, as DNA: TGTGCCAGCAATCCGACGGATGCGAATCATTCACCCCTCCACTTT. Its protein is CASNPTDANHSPLHF. This chain joins TRBV6-1 and TRBJ1-6; D unresolved. Looked up from germline, CDR1 is MNHNS and CDR2 is SASEGT. The V gene lost 7 bases and the J gene lost 8 bases, with 18 bases spanning the gap. The CDR3 length is 15 residues.